A single sample gave rise to the 30 T cell receptor beta chains below, sequenced in a study of blood T cell repertoires in COVID-19. Clones were read by immunoSEQ multiplex PCR, and TCRdb kept only the in-frame ones, dropping some. The sample yields about 200,000 clones, roughly 92% seen once. Sequencing was carried out using peripheral blood. These receptors all come from a man aged 25 to 45 with COVID-19, enrolled during active disease.

This clone was detected only once. The chain combines TRBV6-4 with TRBJ2-3; D not resolved. Trimming took 0 bases from V and 1 from J, leaving 5 bases between them. This CDR3 comprises 14 residues. CDR1 and CDR2 (germline): MRHNA, SNTAGT. In DNA, the CDR3 is TGTGCCAGCAGTGACTCGGCCGGCACAGATACGCAGTATTTT. As protein: CASSDSAGTDTQYF.

The J gene is TRBJ1-5, the V gene TRBV7-9; 9 nucleotides line up with TRBD1. Unmatched junction bases numbered 8, after V lost 5 bases and J lost 9 bases. Germline CDR1 and CDR2: SEHNR and FQNEAQ (reference sequence). The CDR3 runs 14 residues. The CDR3 DNA is TGTGCCAGCAGCCAGGGACAGGGTGGGACGCCCCAGCATTTT. It codes for CASSQGQGGTPQHF.

The chain couples TRBV16 to TRBJ1-2, with D perhaps TRBD1 (6 bases). The length of the CDR3 is 16 residues. V lost 0 bases and J lost 8, with 19 bases in between. In germline, CDR1 is KGHSY, CDR2 FQNENV. CDR3 coding DNA: TGTGCCAGCAGCCAATCCCTTCGAGACCAGGGGAGCGGCTACACCTTC. Its protein product is CASSQSLRDQGSGYTF.

The chain has TRBV10-3 and TRBJ2-3; D is uncertain. The V end was cut by 5 bases, the J end by 6 bases, with 12 bases between. Looked up from germline, CDR1 is ENHRY and CDR2 is SYGVKD. The CDR3 spans 13 residues. CDR3 in amino acids: CAISKLIPDTQYF. In DNA form, the CDR3 reads TGTGCCATCAGTAAACTAATCCCCGATACGCAGTATTTT.

This chain uses TRBV27 with TRBJ2-7, with D tentatively TRBD2 (5 bases). Germline CDR1 is MNHEY and CDR2 is SMNVEV (reference sequence). This CDR3 is 13 amino acids long. V was shortened by 7 bases and J by 1 base, with 11 bases between the two germline ends. The CDR3 sequence: CASTRTDSYEQYF. The DNA for the CDR3 is TGTGCCAGCACCCGGACTGATTCCTACGAGCAGTACTTC.

This clone has only one observation. The J gene is TRBJ1-4, the V gene TRBV7-9; 9 nucleotides agree with TRBD1. CDR1 and CDR2 from the germline V gene are SEHNR and FQNEAQ (reference sequence). The CDR3 sequence is 16 residues long. Germline trimming cut 3 bases from V and 7 bases from J; bases unmatched to any gene: 9. The CDR3 protein is CASSFPLGQGGEKLFF. The CDR3, as DNA: TGTGCCAGCAGCTTCCCTTTGGGACAGGGAGGTGAAAAACTGTTTTTT.

The rearrangement links TRBV18 to TRBJ1-1; no reliable D call. The germline V and J ends were trimmed by 6 bases and 3 bases, with 11 bases remaining between them. From germline, CDR1 is KGHSH and CDR2 LQKENI. CDR3 length: 13 amino acids. CDR3 amino acids: CASSNLEDTEAFF. The CDR3 nucleotides read TGTGCCAGCTCGAATCTCGAGGACACTGAAGCTTTCTTT.

This clone is a singleton in its sample. The chain is built from TRBV11-2 and TRBJ2-7; a possible D gene is TRBD1 (5 bases). With 5 bases removed from V and 3 bases from J, the gap between germline ends came to 17 bases. The germline CDR1 and CDR2 sequences are SGHAT and FQNNGV. This CDR3 has 15 amino acids. The DNA of the CDR3 is TGTGCCAGCAGCACCGCCCCATCGACAGACTACGAGCAGTACTTC. Translating gives CASSTAPSTDYEQYF.

The CDR3 loop is CAWSVGRQVPYEQYF. The CDR3 nucleotides are TGTGCCTGGAGTGTAGGGAGACAGGTTCCCTACGAGCAGTACTTC. The rearrangement joins TRBV30 to TRBJ2-7; possibly TRBD1 for D (6 bases). The germline V and J ends were trimmed by 0 bases and 2 bases, with 14 bases remaining between them. Germline V gives CDR1 GTSNPN, CDR2 SVGIG (reference sequence). The CDR3 totals 15 residues.

The V and J genes are TRBV5-1 and TRBJ2-7, with D maybe TRBD1 (6 bases). V gave up 6 bases and J gave up 6 bases, with 16 bases separating them. The CDR3 loop spans 13 amino acids. Germline CDR1 is SGHRS and CDR2 is YFSETQ. DNA for the CDR3: TGCGCCAGCACCCACACAGGGTTGGCCGAGCAGTACTTC. This sequence encodes CASTHTGLAEQYF.

This clone is a singleton in its sample. This sequence joins TRBV19 and TRBJ2-5; D is uncertain. The CDR3 loop spans 11 amino acids. Germline CDR1 is LNHDA and CDR2 is SQIVND (reference sequence). The V and J ends lost 4 bases and 5 bases respectively, with 5 bases between them. The CDR3 reads CASSTSETQYF. The CDR3 DNA sequence: TGTGCCAGTAGTACCTCGGAGACCCAGTACTTC. Supplemented by reference TRBV19 and TRBJ2-5, the full variable domain reads DGGITQSPKYLFRKEGQNVTLSCEQNLNHDAMYWYRQDPGQGLRLIYYSQIVNDFQKGDIAEGYSVSREKKESFPLTVTSAQKNPTAFYLCASSTSETQYFGPGTRLLVL.

The chain joins TRBV6-5 to TRBJ2-7, with a tentative D call TRBD1 (6 bases). The CDR3 extends over 14 amino acids. V shed 6 bases and J shed 0 bases, with 12 bases lying between them. Germline V gene data show CDR1 as MNHEY and CDR2 as SVGAGI. The CDR3: CASSSGQSSYEQYF. The CDR3 DNA reads as TGTGCCAGCAGCTCCGGACAGAGCTCCTACGAGCAGTACTTC.

V and J are TRBV5-1 and TRBJ2-3, with 7 nucleotides matching TRBD2. The CDR3 totals 14 residues. Unmatched junction bases numbered 9, after V lost 5 bases and J lost 6 bases. CDR1 and CDR2 (germline): SGHRS, YFSETQ. The CDR3 DNA reads TGCGCCAGCAGGATAAGGGAGGGTCGGGATACGCAGTATTTT. It codes for CASRIREGRDTQYF.

The V and J genes are TRBV12-3 or TRBV12-4 and TRBJ1-2; 7 bases agree with TRBD1. The V segment lost 4 bases and the J segment 6 bases; nucleotides outside the gene matches: 5. This CDR3 has 13 residues. The CDR3 DNA reads TGTGCCAGCAGTTCCCAGGGGGATCATGGCTACACCTTC. Translating gives CASSSQGDHGYTF.

The chain joins TRBV11-2 to TRBJ1-5; D call uncertain. CDR3 length equals 14 residues. CDR1 and CDR2 from the germline V gene are SGHAT and FQNNGV. Trimming left V 3 bases short and J 2 bases short, with 8 bases between. CDR3 nucleotide sequence: TGTGCCAGCAGCTTGGGCCAGGGCAATCAGCCCCAGCATTTT. It specifies CASSLGQGNQPQHF.

The rearrangement joins TRBV9 to TRBJ1-3, with D perhaps TRBD1 (5 bases). V lost 2 bases and J 0 bases, leaving 9 bases between the germline ends. The CDR3 length is 15 residues. The V gene's germline CDR1 is SGDLS and CDR2 YYNGEE. The CDR3 nucleotides read TGTGCCAGCAGCGTCACAGGAAGCTCTGGAAACACCATATATTTT. It translates to CASSVTGSSGNTIYF.

The chain uses TRBV5-4 and TRBJ1-4; 10 positions match TRBD1. The CDR3 contains 17 residues. CDR1 is SGHNT and CDR2 is YYREEE in the germline V gene (reference sequence). Germline trimming cut 0 bases from V and 7 bases from J; bases unmatched to any gene: 9. The CDR3 sequence: CASSLATIGTGAEKLFF. Here the CDR3 DNA reads TGTGCCAGCAGCTTGGCCACGATAGGGACAGGGGCTGAAAAACTGTTTTTT. Combining the CDR3 with reference TRBV5-4 and TRBJ1-4 gives the whole variable domain ETGVTQSPTHLIKTRGQQVTLRCSSQSGHNTVSWYQQALGQGPQFIFQYYREEENGRGNFPPRFSGLQFPNYSSELNVNALELDDSALYLCASSLATIGTGAEKLFFGSGTQLSVL.

This chain's CDR3 is CASSIVGGDTDTQYF. In DNA form, the CDR3 reads TGTGCCAGTAGTATAGTGGGGGGGGACACAGATACGCAGTATTTT. The gene calls are TRBV19 and TRBJ2-3, with 7 bases aligning to TRBD2. The length of the CDR3 is 15 residues. The ends lost 1 base at V and 2 bases at J; junction bases unmatched: 3. Germline CDR1 and CDR2: LNHDA and SQIVND (reference sequence).

The rearrangement links TRBV10-1 to TRBJ2-3; 7 bases map to TRBD2. CDR1 is WNHNN, CDR2 SYGVQD, per germline (reference sequence). CDR3 length: 16 amino acids. The V and J ends lost 3 bases and 5 bases, in that order; junction bases with no gene match: 11. CDR3 sequence (DNA): TGCGCCAGCAGTGACCTGCGGGGGATTAGGAGAGATACGCAGTATTTT. This encodes CASSDLRGIRRDTQYF.

The gene calls are TRBV2 and TRBJ1-2; D remains ambiguous. Looked up from germline, CDR1 is SNHLY and CDR2 is FYNNEI. V was shortened by 7 bases and J by 3 bases, with 15 bases between the two germline ends. This CDR3 is built from 14 residues. CDR3: CASNRTPRDYGYTF. The CDR3 region has the DNA TGTGCCAGCAATCGCACTCCCCGCGACTATGGCTACACCTTC.

The chain has TRBV2 and TRBJ2-2; weak D call: TRBD1 (7 bases). The CDR3 is made up of 12 amino acids. V was trimmed by 7 bases and J by 7 bases, leaving 10 bases between them. Germline V gene lookup returns CDR1 SNHLY and CDR2 FYNNEI. The CDR3 sequence: CASTQGGGELFF. The CDR3, as DNA: TGTGCCAGCACCCAGGGGGGCGGGGAGCTGTTTTTT. The entire variable domain, with the rest obtained from reference TRBV2 and TRBJ2-2, is as follows: EPEVTQTPSHQVTQMGQEVILRCVPISNHLYFYWYRQILGQKVEFLVSFYNNEISEKSEIFDDQFSVERPDGSNFTLKIRSTKLEDSAMYFCASTQGGGELFFGEGSRLTVL.

The gene calls are TRBV4-2 and TRBJ1-4; TRBD1 is a possible D gene (6 bases). From germline, CDR1 is LGHNA and CDR2 YNFKEQ. Trimming cost V 0 bases and J 10 bases, with 18 bases left between them. The CDR3 is made up of 16 amino acids. The CDR3 coding sequence is TGTGCCAGCAGCCAAGATCAGGACAGCAGGAAGCGAAAACTGTTTTTT. This translates into CASSQDQDSRKRKLFF.

The CDR3 DNA is TGTGCCAGCAGCTTAACACAGGGGAGCTATGGCTACACCTTC. It translates to CASSLTQGSYGYTF. The chain carries TRBV9 and TRBJ1-2, with 7 bases identical to TRBD1. The germline V gene encodes CDR1 SGDLS and CDR2 YYNGEE. The CDR3 extends over 14 amino acids. V lost 4 bases, J lost 4 bases, and 7 bases stayed unmatched.

V is TRBV19 and J is TRBJ2-7, with TRBD1 matching over 10 bases. CDR1 LNHDA and CDR2 SQIVND come from the germline V gene (reference sequence). There are 18 residues in the CDR3. V lost 5 bases, J lost 4 bases, and 17 bases stayed unmatched. The CDR3 protein is CASSPWDGGTGDPYEQYF. The CDR3 nucleotides read TGTGCCAGTAGTCCTTGGGACGGCGGGACAGGGGATCCTTACGAGCAGTACTTC.

The chain has TRBV29-1 and TRBJ1-5; D is uncertain. Trimming pared 7 bases from V and 2 bases from J, leaving 24 bases between. This CDR3 is built from 17 residues. Per germline, CDR1 SQVTM and CDR2 ANQGSEA. CDR3 sequence (DNA): TGCAGCGCCGAGTCATACTACGTAAACCACCGCAATCAGCCCCAGCATTTT. Protein sequence: CSAESYYVNHRNQPQHF.

J is TRBJ1-3 and V is TRBV19; possible D gene TRBD1, 6 bases. V was clipped by 6 bases and J by 0 bases, with 12 bases between them. The CDR3 runs 15 residues. Germline V gives CDR1 LNHDA, CDR2 SQIVND (reference sequence). The CDR3, as DNA: TGTGCCAGTAGCTCTCAGGGGAGCTCTGGAAACACCATATATTTT. As protein: CASSSQGSSGNTIYF.

The chain carries TRBV27 and TRBJ1-4; D call uncertain. The length of the CDR3 is 15 residues. V was shortened by 5 bases and J by 0 bases, with 10 bases between the two germline ends. Germline assignment: CDR1 MNHEY and CDR2 SMNVEV (reference sequence). The CDR3 region is CASSPPPATNEKLFF. In nucleotides, the CDR3 is TGTGCCAGCAGTCCCCCCCCTGCAACTAATGAAAAACTGTTTTTT.

The chain uses TRBV24-1 and TRBJ1-1; D unclear. V was pared by 3 bases and J by 5 bases, with 6 bases between. This CDR3 is 12 amino acids long. Looked up from germline, CDR1 is KGHDR and CDR2 is SFDVKD. The CDR3 sequence: CATSDGRTEAFF. The CDR3 DNA sequence: TGTGCCACCAGTGATGGGAGAACTGAAGCTTTCTTT.

V usage is TRBV7-7 and J usage is TRBJ2-3, with TRBD1 matching over 12 bases. The V gene's germline CDR1 is SSHAT and CDR2 FNYEAQ (reference sequence). J gave up 4 bases and V 5 bases, and 4 bases lay outside the gene matches. The CDR3 spans 15 residues. The CDR3 loop is CASSLGTGGPDTQYF. Here the CDR3 DNA reads TGTGCCAGCAGCCTGGGGACAGGGGGCCCAGATACGCAGTATTTT. Filled out from reference TRBV7-7 and TRBJ2-3, the complete variable domain reads GAGVSQSPRYKVTKRGQDVTLRCDPISSHATLYWYQQALGQGPEFLTYFNYEAQPDKSGLPSDRFSAERPEGSISTLTIQRTEQRDSAMYRCASSLGTGGPDTQYFGPGTRLTVL.

The chain is built from TRBV5-4 and TRBJ2-1; perhaps TRBD2 as D (5 bases). CDR1 and CDR2 (germline): SGHNT, YYREEE (reference sequence). With 0 bases removed from V and 0 bases from J, the gap between germline ends came to 7 bases. This CDR3 is built from 15 residues. The CDR3 protein is CASSLGTPSYNEQFF. In nucleotides, the CDR3 is TGTGCCAGCAGCTTGGGGACTCCCTCCTACAATGAGCAGTTCTTC.